This T cell receptor (beta chain) derives from a study of Graves' ophthalmopathy and Graves' hyperthyroidism (dated by TCRdb to between 2018 and 2020). Looking at the study overall: Peripheral blood samples were taken at the time of initial diagnosis, before any treatment was given. In several hyperthyroidism patients, the T-cell repertoires found in thyroid tissue were compared with those found in blood. The independent validation cohort included approximately 19 hyperthyroidism patients plus 17 patients who later progressed from hyperthyroidism to ophthalmopathy. The study used signatures of the TCR beta repertoire to tell Graves' ophthalmopathy apart from Graves' hyperthyroidism and to predict which patients would progress to ophthalmopathy. A discovery set of 100 patients (around 45 ophthalmopathy, 57 stable hyperthyroidism) was enrolled to explore V-J signatures distinguishing ophthalmopathy from hyperthyroidism. In total, approximately 130 blood samples were TCR-sequenced: 40 to 45 ophthalmopathy, 80 or so hyperthyroidism and about 17 hyperthyroidism-to-ophthalmopathy patients. Once sampling was done, hyperthyroidism patients were given methimazole at a starting dose of 30 mg daily, while ophthalmopathy patients were given high-dose intravenous methylprednisolone.

Study-wide findings and limitations: In validation, the model predicted ophthalmopathy progression with 55% to 71% sensitivity and roughly 78% specificity; 12 predicted patients were CT-confirmed with GO in a median of around 6.5 months. In cross-validation, the 13-signature model distinguished ophthalmopathy from stable hyperthyroidism with around 90% sensitivity and approximately 81% specificity, while in the test set the corresponding values were roughly 80% and 75%. No statistical method was used to predetermine the sample size, and group allocation was not hidden from the investigators. Most of the expanded thyroid clonotypes with a frequency above 0.001 were also detected in blood, and it was suggested that the thyroid immune response may be reflected by blood repertoires.

For repertoire sequencing, the TCR beta CDR3 regions were amplified from RNA transcripts. The first round of RT-PCR was done with HTBI primers and the Qiagen OneStep RT-PCR kit, and was followed by a second round of multiplex PCR, then size selection and purification. The libraries underwent paired-end sequencing with 100 bp reads on an Illumina HiSeq2000. On the study's bioinformatics: Reads were processed with SOAPnuke, discarding reads with adapters, uncalled bases, mean Phred below 15, or no exact constant-primer or identifier match. High-quality paired reads were merged with COPE v1.2.5. Unique nucleotide sequences were defined as clonotypes and aligned to IMGT TRB V, D and J references using MiTCR v1.1. Analysis was restricted to V-J combinations with a frequency above 0.0001, which covered 99.2% of repertoires. A TCR clonal expansion and chaos score per V-J combination was defined as the ratio of F50 clonal expansion to chaos observed in the TCRdist matrix. Welch's t-statistics and random forest were used to narrow the features down to 13 V-J combinations, which were then fed into a naive Bayes classifier. The similarity between thyroid and blood repertoires was quantified using the Morisita-Horn index. The raw public reads went through TCRdb reprocessing: fastp at Q25, MiXCR clone calling, in-frame beta chains kept. Every CDR3 protein is listed once, alongside the most common genes and DNA of its rows. The authors' filters were not applied to this entry. This sample is represented by about 640,000 distinct CDR3 sequences; roughly two fifths of them were singletons. Around 3% of the sample belongs to the ten largest clones.

Ophthalmopathy patients were characterized by moderately to severely active disease, a Clinical Activity Score of at least 3, a NOSPECS grade of at least 4, and a disease duration under 3 months. Patients were excluded if they had other autoimmune diseases, uncontrolled infections, pregnancy or lactation. Clinical symptoms, serum thyroxine, TRAb, thyroid ultrasound and orbital computed tomography were used for diagnosis. Using Ficoll-Paque density gradient centrifugation, PBMCs were isolated from 10 ml of fresh peripheral blood. Total RNA was extracted using Trizol reagent, and RNA quality was checked on an Agilent 2100 Bioanalyzer. This clonotype was detected many times. Its recognized antigen is unknown. The record has no base qualities; no much larger clone is one base away. CDR1 and CDR2 were assigned from the germline V gene as SQVTM and ANQGSEA. From the cysteine through the phenylalanine, the CDR3 covers 10 amino acids. Here the CDR3 DNA is all that survives: 30 bases in frame from base 1. V and J are truncated by 7 bases and 6 bases respectively, leaving an intervening sequence of 9 bases.

This clonotype originated in an adult man with Graves' ophthalmopathy. The V and J segments used are TRBV29-1 and TRBJ1-1; a tentative D match to TRBD1 spans 6 bases. Material: peripheral blood. The sequenced DNA: TGCAGCGCCGGGGGCGCTGAAGCTTTCTTT. The encoded protein is CSAGGAEAFF.